These T cell receptor beta chains were read from a single sample in a study of blood T cell repertoires in COVID-19. The table came from immunoSEQ multiplex PCR; TCRdb's copy has only in-frame clones and leaves some out. The repertoire holds 280,000 or so clones, with around 90% as singletons. Sequencing used PBMCs or T cells enriched from blood (not recorded which). Receptors originate from a woman between 18 and 30 years old with acute COVID-19. CDR3s include the opening cysteine and the closing phenylalanine or tryptophan. D genes are given only for firm matches. Only some rows state a clone size, as once, few, many or a class for expanded clones.

j_call: TRBJ2-1; v_call: TRBV5-1; clone_size: .; d_call: TRBD1; cdr3_nt: TGCGCCAGCAGCTTGCGTGGGGACAGCTCCTACAATGAGCAGTTCTTC; cdr3_aa: CASSLRGDSSYNEQFF
j_call: TRBJ2-3; v_call: TRBV29-1; clone_size: .; d_call: TRBD2; cdr3_nt: TGCAGCGTTGGAGTAGCGGGCCACACAGATACGCAGTATTTT; cdr3_aa: CSVGVAGHTDTQYF
j_call: TRBJ2-1; v_call: TRBV27; clone_size: .; d_call: .; cdr3_nt: TGTGCCAGCAGTTATCTGGGAGTACCACAAACTTACAATGAGCAGTTCTTC; cdr3_aa: CASSYLGVPQTYNEQFF
j_call: TRBJ2-3; v_call: TRBV5-1; clone_size: .; d_call: TRBD1; cdr3_nt: TGCGCCAGCAGCCCACCCGGGACAGGGGGCAAAGATACGCAGTATTTT; cdr3_aa: CASSPPGTGGKDTQYF
j_call: TRBJ2-7; v_call: TRBV11-2; clone_size: .; d_call: TRBD1; cdr3_nt: TGTGCCAGCAGCCTCTCGGACAGGGTCGTCTACGAGCAGTACTTC; cdr3_aa: CASSLSDRVVYEQYF
j_call: TRBJ1-2; v_call: TRBV10-3; clone_size: .; d_call: TRBD1; cdr3_nt: TGTGCCATCAGTGAGTCGAGTGGGACAGGGGGCTTTGGCTACACCTTC; cdr3_aa: CAISESSGTGGFGYTF
j_call: TRBJ1-3; v_call: TRBV5-1; clone_size: few; d_call: .; cdr3_nt: TGCGCCAGCAGCTTGAGCCAGGGGAAAAACACCATATATTTT; cdr3_aa: CASSLSQGKNTIYF
j_call: TRBJ2-5; v_call: TRBV11-3; clone_size: .; d_call: .; cdr3_nt: TGTGCCAGCAGCTTAGGTGGAGGGGAGATCCAAGAGACCCAGTACTTC; cdr3_aa: CASSLGGGEIQETQYF
j_call: TRBJ1-6; v_call: TRBV30; clone_size: .; d_call: .; cdr3_nt: TGTGCCTGGAGTGTACAGCTAACAGGGAATTCACCCCTCCACTTT; cdr3_aa: CAWSVQLTGNSPLHF
j_call: TRBJ2-7; v_call: TRBV28; clone_size: .; d_call: TRBD2; cdr3_nt: TGTGCCAGCAGGTTAGCGGGAGGGGGCTCCTACGAGCAGTACTTC; cdr3_aa: CASRLAGGGSYEQYF
j_call: TRBJ2-5; v_call: TRBV11-2; clone_size: .; d_call: TRBD2; cdr3_nt: TGTGCCAGCAGCACAGCCGGGACTAGCGGGAGGATTGGAGAGACCCAGTACTTC; cdr3_aa: CASSTAGTSGRIGETQYF
j_call: TRBJ1-1; v_call: TRBV7-9; clone_size: .; d_call: TRBD1; cdr3_nt: TGTGCCAGCAGTGGGTTGGGACAGCAGTACACTGAAGCTTTCTTT; cdr3_aa: CASSGLGQQYTEAFF
j_call: TRBJ2-3; v_call: TRBV19; clone_size: .; d_call: TRBD2; cdr3_nt: TGTGCCAGTCGACTAGCTAGCACAGATACGCAGTATTTT; cdr3_aa: CASRLASTDTQYF
j_call: TRBJ1-2; v_call: TRBV9; clone_size: .; d_call: .; cdr3_nt: TGTGCCAGCAGCCCCAGACAGGCCGCTTATGGCTACACCTTC; cdr3_aa: CASSPRQAAYGYTF
j_call: TRBJ1-6; v_call: TRBV4-2; clone_size: .; d_call: .; cdr3_nt: TGTGCCAGCAGCCAAGAACTCCCAGAGGTGTATAATTCACCCCTCCACTTT; cdr3_aa: CASSQELPEVYNSPLHF
j_call: TRBJ2-7; v_call: TRBV27; clone_size: .; d_call: .; cdr3_nt: TGTGCCAGCAGTTTAAAAAGGGGCGAGCAGTACTTC; cdr3_aa: CASSLKRGEQYF
j_call: TRBJ2-7; v_call: TRBV7-2; clone_size: .; d_call: .; cdr3_nt: TGTGCCAGCAGCCCGACTACCCTCTCCTACGAGCAGTACTTC; cdr3_aa: CASSPTTLSYEQYF
j_call: TRBJ1-4; v_call: TRBV10-3; clone_size: .; d_call: TRBD1; cdr3_nt: TGTGCCATCGGGGCAGGGGGAAATGAAAAACTGTTTTTT; cdr3_aa: CAIGAGGNEKLFF
j_call: TRBJ2-7; v_call: TRBV6-1; clone_size: .; d_call: TRBD1; cdr3_nt: TGTGCCAGCAGTGACCCGGGACAGGGGGGTGAGCAGTACTTC; cdr3_aa: CASSDPGQGGEQYF
j_call: TRBJ2-7; v_call: TRBV4-1; clone_size: .; d_call: TRBD2; cdr3_nt: TGCGCCAGCAGCCAAGGACGGGAGGGCCTAGGTGAGCAGTACTTC; cdr3_aa: CASSQGREGLGEQYF
j_call: TRBJ1-6; v_call: TRBV10-2; clone_size: .; d_call: .; cdr3_nt: TGCGCCAGCAGTGAGTCGAGGTCAGATTATTCACCCCTCCACTTT; cdr3_aa: CASSESRSDYSPLHF
j_call: TRBJ1-2; v_call: TRBV30; clone_size: .; d_call: TRBD1; cdr3_nt: TGTGCCTGGAGTAGGACAGGGGGTAACTATGGCTACACCTTC; cdr3_aa: CAWSRTGGNYGYTF
j_call: TRBJ2-2; v_call: TRBV11-2; clone_size: .; d_call: TRBD2; cdr3_nt: TGTGCCAGCAGCTTCATAGGGACTATCGACACCGGGGAGCTGTTTTTT; cdr3_aa: CASSFIGTIDTGELFF
j_call: TRBJ1-4; v_call: TRBV3-1/TRBV3-2; clone_size: .; d_call: .; cdr3_nt: TGTGCCAGCAGCCAAGAGAGCAGGGCAGGAGGGGAAAAACTGTTTTTT; cdr3_aa: CASSQESRAGGEKLFF
j_call: TRBJ2-7; v_call: TRBV7-6; clone_size: .; d_call: .; cdr3_nt: TGTGCCAGCAGTCAGAATCCGGGACAACAGAGCGAGCAGTACTTC; cdr3_aa: CASSQNPGQQSEQYF
j_call: TRBJ1-5; v_call: TRBV28; clone_size: .; d_call: TRBD1; cdr3_nt: TGTGCCAGCAGAACCCGTAATCGGACAGGGGGTTATCAGCCCCAGCATTTT; cdr3_aa: CASRTRNRTGGYQPQHF
j_call: TRBJ2-2; v_call: TRBV7-2; clone_size: once; d_call: .; cdr3_nt: TGTGCCAGCAGCTTAGGCGGAGGGTGGACCGGGGAGCTGTTTTTT; cdr3_aa: CASSLGGGWTGELFF
j_call: TRBJ1-5; v_call: TRBV6-1; clone_size: .; d_call: TRBD1; cdr3_nt: TGTGCCAGCAGTGAGGGCCTGACAGGGAATCAGCCCCAGCATTTT; cdr3_aa: CASSEGLTGNQPQHF
j_call: TRBJ1-5; v_call: TRBV6-1; clone_size: .; d_call: TRBD1; cdr3_nt: TGTGCCAGCAGTGAACGGGGGACAGGGGTATTTCAGCCCCAGCATTTT; cdr3_aa: CASSERGTGVFQPQHF
j_call: TRBJ1-3; v_call: TRBV10-3; clone_size: .; d_call: .; cdr3_nt: TGTGCCATCAGTGTTGTCAGGCCGTTTGGAAACACCATATATTTT; cdr3_aa: CAISVVRPFGNTIYF
j_call: TRBJ1-1; v_call: TRBV6-5; clone_size: .; d_call: TRBD1; cdr3_nt: TGTGCCAGCAGTTACGATAACAGGGGGAACACTGAAGCTTTCTTT; cdr3_aa: CASSYDNRGNTEAFF